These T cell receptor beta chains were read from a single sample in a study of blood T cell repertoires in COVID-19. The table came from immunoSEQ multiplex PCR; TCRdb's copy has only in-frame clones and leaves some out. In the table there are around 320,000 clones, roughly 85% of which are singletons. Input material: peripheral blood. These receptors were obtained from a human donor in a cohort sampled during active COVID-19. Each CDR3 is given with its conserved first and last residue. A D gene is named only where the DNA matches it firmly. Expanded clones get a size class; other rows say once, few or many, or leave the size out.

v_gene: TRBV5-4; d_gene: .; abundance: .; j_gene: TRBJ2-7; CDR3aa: CASNGDLTYEQYF; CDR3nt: TGTGCCAGCAACGGAGATCTGACCTACGAGCAGTACTTC
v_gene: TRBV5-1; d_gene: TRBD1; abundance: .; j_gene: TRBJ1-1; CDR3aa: CASSLEAGGTEAFF; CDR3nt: TGCGCCAGCAGCTTGGAGGCAGGGGGCACTGAAGCTTTCTTT
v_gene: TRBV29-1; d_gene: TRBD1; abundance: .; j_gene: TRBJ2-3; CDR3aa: CSAQTGLLSTDTQYF; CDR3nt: TGCAGCGCCCAGACAGGGTTGTTGAGCACAGATACGCAGTATTTT
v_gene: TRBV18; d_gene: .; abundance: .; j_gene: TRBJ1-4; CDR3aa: CASSLGAVSEKLFF; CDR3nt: TGTGCCAGCTCATTGGGGGCTGTAAGTGAAAAACTGTTTTTT
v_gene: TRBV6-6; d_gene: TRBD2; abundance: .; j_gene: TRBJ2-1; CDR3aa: CASSYGLAAYNEQFF; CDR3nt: TGTGCCAGCAGTTACGGACTAGCGGCCTACAATGAGCAGTTCTTC
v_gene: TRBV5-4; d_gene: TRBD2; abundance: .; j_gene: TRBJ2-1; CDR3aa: CASSLGGLAENNEQFF; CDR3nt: TGTGCCAGCAGCTTGGGAGGACTAGCGGAAAACAATGAGCAGTTCTTC
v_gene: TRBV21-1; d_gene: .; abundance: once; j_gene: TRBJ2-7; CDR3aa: CASSKVEVTYEQYF; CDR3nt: TGTGCCAGCAGCAAAGTGGAGGTTACTTACGAGCAGTACTTC
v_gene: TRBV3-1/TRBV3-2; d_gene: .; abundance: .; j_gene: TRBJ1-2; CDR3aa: CASSQDQPRYGYTF; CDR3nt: TGTGCCAGCAGCCAAGATCAACCGAGGTATGGCTACACCTTC
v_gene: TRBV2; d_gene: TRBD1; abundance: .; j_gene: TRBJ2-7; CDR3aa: CASRARSGTGAYEQYF; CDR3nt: TGTGCCAGCAGGGCTAGATCCGGGACAGGGGCCTACGAGCAGTACTTC
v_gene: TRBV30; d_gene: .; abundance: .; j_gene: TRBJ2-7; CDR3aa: CAWSVQGVLYEQYF; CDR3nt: TGTGCCTGGAGTGTACAGGGTGTCCTCTACGAGCAGTACTTC
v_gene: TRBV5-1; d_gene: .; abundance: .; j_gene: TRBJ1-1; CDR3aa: CASSFPGTEAFF; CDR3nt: TGCGCCAGCAGCTTCCCGGGAACTGAAGCTTTCTTT
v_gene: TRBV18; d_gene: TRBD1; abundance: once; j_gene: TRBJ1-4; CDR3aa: CASSPWSGTGGDEKLFF; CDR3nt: TGTGCCAGCTCACCCTGGTCCGGGACAGGGGGAGATGAAAAACTGTTTTTT
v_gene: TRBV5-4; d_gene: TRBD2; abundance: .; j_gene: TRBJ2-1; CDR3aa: CASSPLAGGLKEQFF; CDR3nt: TGTGCCAGCAGCCCACTAGCGGGGGGGCTTAAGGAGCAGTTCTTC
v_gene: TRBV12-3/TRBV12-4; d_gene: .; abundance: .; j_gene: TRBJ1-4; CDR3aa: CASSRGTQEKLFF; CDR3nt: TGTGCCAGCAGTCGGGGAACGCAAGAAAAACTGTTTTTT
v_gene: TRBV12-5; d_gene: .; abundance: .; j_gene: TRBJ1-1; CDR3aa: CASGFWPMNTEAFF; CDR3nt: TGTGCTAGTGGTTTCTGGCCGATGAACACTGAAGCTTTCTTT
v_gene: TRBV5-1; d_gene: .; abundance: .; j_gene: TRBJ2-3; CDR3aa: CASSFVGQDPDTQYF; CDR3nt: TGCGCCAGCAGCTTTGTGGGCCAGGATCCAGATACGCAGTATTTT
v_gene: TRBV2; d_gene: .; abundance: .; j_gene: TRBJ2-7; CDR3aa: CASSEIQGKSNEQYF; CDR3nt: TGTGCCAGCAGTGAAATACAGGGTAAATCTAACGAGCAGTACTTC
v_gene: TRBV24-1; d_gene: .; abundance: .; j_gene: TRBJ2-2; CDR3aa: CATRRGSNTGELFF; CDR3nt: TGTGCCACCAGGAGGGGGTCGAACACCGGGGAGCTGTTTTTT
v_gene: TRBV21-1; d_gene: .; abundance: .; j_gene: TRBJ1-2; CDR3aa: CASSRNVGTGGYGYTF; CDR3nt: TGTGCCAGCAGCCGGAACGTCGGGACAGGGGGCTATGGCTACACCTTC
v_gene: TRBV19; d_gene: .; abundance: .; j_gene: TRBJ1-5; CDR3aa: CASSIDRGEYSNQPQHF; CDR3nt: TGTGCCAGTAGTATAGATCGGGGTGAGTATAGCAATCAGCCCCAGCATTTT
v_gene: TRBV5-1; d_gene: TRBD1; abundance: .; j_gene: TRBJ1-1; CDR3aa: CASSLGAPRDRGTLAFF; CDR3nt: TGCGCCAGCAGCTTGGGGGCGCCCCGGGACAGGGGGACGTTAGCTTTCTTT
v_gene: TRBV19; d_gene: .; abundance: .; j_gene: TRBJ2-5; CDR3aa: CATRPLGRETQYF; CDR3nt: TGTGCCACCAGACCCCTGGGCCGGGAGACCCAGTACTTC
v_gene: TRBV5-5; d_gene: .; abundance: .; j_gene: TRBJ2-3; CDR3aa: CASSLVGLYTDTQYF; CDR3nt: TGTGCCAGCAGCTTGGTCGGACTCTACACAGATACGCAGTATTTT
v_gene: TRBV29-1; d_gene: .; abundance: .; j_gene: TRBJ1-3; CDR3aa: CSVEDHRLIFGNTIYF; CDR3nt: TGCAGCGTTGAAGATCACAGGCTGATTTTTGGAAACACCATATATTTT